This T cell receptor (beta chain) came from a study of somatic mutations in cytotoxic T cells in rheumatoid arthritis. The wider study: Prior to any treatment and right after diagnosis, patient blood (approximately 29 ml EDTA) was drawn. Study results and limitations: An increase in CD8+ clonality with age was seen in rheumatoid arthritis patients but not in healthy controls. Statistical analysis of the slight TRBV07 underrepresentation in rheumatoid arthritis patients did not adjust for multiple comparisons. A single CD8+ clone exceeded 20% of CD8+ cells in about an eighth of the 65 patients.

This clone was seen once. Its antigen is currently unknown. V gave up 7 bases and J gave up 0 bases, with 18 bases separating them. The CDR3 consists of 16 residues. Per germline, CDR1 MDHEN and CDR2 SYDVKM. The protocol was immunoSEQ multiplex PCR, while the TCRdb copy is restricted to in-frame clones and leaves out a portion. In the table there are about 8,200 clones, about 74% of which are singletons. The chain joins TRBV28 to TRBJ1-2, with TRBD1 as a possible D gene (5 bases). The TCR comes from an adult with rheumatoid arthritis. The sequenced sample consisted of CD8+ T cells sorted from blood. The CDR3 loop is CASNPGFGRANYGYTF. The CDR3 region has the DNA TGTGCCAGCAATCCAGGGTTTGGGAGGGCTAACTATGGCTACACCTTC.